Below, 13 T cell receptor beta chains from the same sample are listed, as sequenced in a study of blood T cells in healthy people across ages. With a J-beta primer mix and a sample-barcoded 5' primer, a second PCR ran about 7 to 12 cycles. TCRdb called the 5' RACE reads again in MiXCR, with one record for every CDR3 protein. This table holds nearly 800,000 distinct CDR3 sequences, around a quarter found once. These data also featured in a second study, about T cells of mothers and their children.

The sequencing input was blood. These TCRs come from a boy younger than 18 in good health.

This clonotype was recorded at least ten times. The chain recombines TRBV5-1 with TRBJ2-5; 7 bases are a match to TRBD2. After removal of 1 base from V and 2 bases from J, the junction contained 5 bases not matched to a gene. In germline, CDR1 is SGHRS, CDR2 YFSETQ. The CDR3 totals 15 residues. CDR3 bases: TGCGCCAGCAGCTTGTATCGGGGGGAACAAGAGACCCAGTACTTC. Its translation: CASSLYRGEQETQYF.

This clonotype showed up just a few times. The rearrangement links TRBV29-1 to TRBJ2-2; TRBD1 agrees at 7 bases. CDR1 is SQVTM, CDR2 ANQGSEA, per germline. CDR3 length equals 14 residues. With 8 bases clipped from V and 0 bases from J, the junction kept 6 bases outside the gene matches. The CDR3 region has the DNA TGCAGCACCAGGCAGGGGGCGAACACCGGGGAGCTGTTTTTT. This sequence encodes CSTRQGANTGELFF.

CDR3 nucleotide sequence: TGTGCCAGTGGGGACAGGGCGAGGGACTATGGCTACACCTTC. As protein: CASGDRARDYGYTF. This chain uses TRBV19 with TRBJ1-2; 9 nucleotides match TRBD1. The CDR3 has 14 residues. Germline lookup yields CDR1 LNHDA and CDR2 SQIVND (reference sequence). With V trimmed by 8 bases and J by 3 bases, 7 bases remained unmatched.

This clonotype was counted between two and nine times. The V gene is TRBV9, the J gene TRBJ1-4, with a weak D call TRBD1 (5 bases). CDR1 is SGDLS, CDR2 YYNGEE, per germline. The length of the CDR3 is 15 residues. V was pared by 0 bases and J by 8 bases, with 14 bases between. This CDR3 is CASSVGGTYGEKLFF. The CDR3 DNA follows: TGTGCCAGCAGCGTAGGGGGGACTTACGGCGAAAAACTGTTTTTT.

The table lists this clonotype with a few counts. The junction departs from germline at one end; a sequencing error may be responsible. The chain uses TRBV4-2 and TRBJ1-5, with D tentatively TRBD1 (6 bases). This CDR3 is built from 15 residues. The germline V gene encodes CDR1 LGHNA and CDR2 YNFKEQ. CDR3 bases: TGTGCCAGCAGCCAAGAACCGACAGGCTATCAGCCCCGGCATTTT. This translates into CASSQEPTGYQPRHF.

CDR3 amino acids: CASNMAESTDTQYF. Here the CDR3 DNA reads TGTGCCAGCAACATGGCGGAGAGCACAGATACGCAGTATTTT. J is TRBJ2-3 and V is TRBV7-9; D remains unclear. This CDR3 spans 14 amino acids. Germline CDR1 reads SEHNR; CDR2 reads FQNEAQ (reference sequence). The V end lost 7 bases, the J end lost 0 bases, and 11 bases lay between the germline ends.

The J gene is TRBJ1-6, the V gene TRBV5-6; D not certain. The V end was cut by 2 bases, the J end by 10 bases, with 13 bases between. CDR3 size: 14 residues. Germline V lookup: CDR1 SGHDT, CDR2 YYEEEE. CDR3 coding DNA: TGTGCCAGCAGCTTCCCAGGACCCACGTCACCCCTCCACTTT. The encoded protein is CASSFPGPTSPLHF.

This chain joins TRBV20-1 and TRBJ2-1, with D possibly being TRBD2 (6 bases). Trimming removed 1 base from V and 6 bases from J, with 16 bases in between. CDR1 and CDR2 from the germline V gene are DFQATT and SNEGSKA (reference sequence). The CDR3 has 15 residues. The CDR3 protein is CSARARETGPNEQFF. The CDR3, as DNA: TGCAGTGCTAGAGCCCGGGAGACTGGGCCCAATGAGCAGTTCTTC.

The rearrangement uses TRBV7-2 and TRBJ2-7; the match to TRBD1 covers 7 bases. CDR3 length: 12 residues. The J segment lost 7 bases and the V segment lost 8 bases, leaving 8 bases of the junction unmatched. Germline V gene data show CDR1 as SGHTA and CDR2 as FQGNSA. CDR3 residues: CASSEDRIEQYF. The CDR3 bases are TGTGCCAGCTCAGAGGACAGGATTGAGCAGTACTTC.

Many counts were recorded for this clonotype. The chain links TRBV7-2 to TRBJ2-7; D gene ambiguous. Germline V gene lookup returns CDR1 SGHTA and CDR2 FQGNSA. Trimming took off 1 base at V and 1 base at J, with 8 bases between the two ends. The CDR3 has 14 residues. The CDR3 is CASSLDGRSYEQYF. The CDR3 region has the DNA TGTGCCAGCAGCTTAGACGGGCGTTCCTACGAGCAGTACTTC.

This CDR3 is CATSRVGPQETQYF. The CDR3 nucleotides are TGTGCCACCAGCAGAGTTGGCCCCCAAGAGACCCAGTACTTC. The chain couples TRBV15 to TRBJ2-5; the D is unclear. Germline loops: CDR1 LNHNV, CDR2 YYDKDF (reference sequence). With 1 base removed from V and 1 base from J, the gap between germline ends came to 7 bases. The CDR3 is 14 residues long. Full variable domain (rest looked up from reference TRBV15 and TRBJ2-5): DAMVIQNPRYQVTQFGKPVTLSCSQTLNHNVMYWYQQKSSQAPKLLFHYYDKDFNNEADTPDNFQSRRPNTSFCFLDIRSPGLGDTAMYLCATSRVGPQETQYFGPGTRLLVL.

This clonotype was counted only a few times. The chain links TRBV20-1 to TRBJ2-6; D possibly matches TRBD1 or TRBD2 (5 bases each). The germline V gene encodes CDR1 DFQATT and CDR2 SNEGSKA (reference sequence). V was cut by 3 bases and J by 2 bases, with 11 bases left in between. The CDR3 totals 15 residues. The CDR3 bases are TGCAGTGCTAGGCCCGGGGCGCCTGGGGCCAACGTCCTGACTTTC. Protein: CSARPGAPGANVLTF.

This clonotype was found a few times. The chain is built from TRBV11-2 and TRBJ2-3; TRBD2 matches at 12 bases. From germline, CDR1 is SGHAT and CDR2 FQNNGV. This CDR3 comprises 16 residues. Trimming at V came to 5 bases and at J to 2 bases, leaving 5 bases not matched to a gene. The CDR3 DNA is TGTGCCAGCAGCCGGTGGACTAGCGGGGTCACAGATACGCAGTATTTT. Amino acid sequence: CASSRWTSGVTDTQYF.